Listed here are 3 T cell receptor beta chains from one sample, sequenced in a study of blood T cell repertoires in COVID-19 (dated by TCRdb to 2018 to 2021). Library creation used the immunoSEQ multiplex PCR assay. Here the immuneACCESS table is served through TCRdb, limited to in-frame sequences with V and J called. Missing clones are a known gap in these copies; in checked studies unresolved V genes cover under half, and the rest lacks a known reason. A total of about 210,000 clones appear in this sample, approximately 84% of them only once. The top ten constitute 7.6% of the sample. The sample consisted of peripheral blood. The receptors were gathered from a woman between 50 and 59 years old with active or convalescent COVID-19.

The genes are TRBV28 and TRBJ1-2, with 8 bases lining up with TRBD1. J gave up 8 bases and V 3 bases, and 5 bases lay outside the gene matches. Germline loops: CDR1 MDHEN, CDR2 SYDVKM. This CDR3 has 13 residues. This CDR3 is CASSFSRGRGYTF. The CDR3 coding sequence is TGTGCCAGCAGTTTCTCCAGGGGGCGGGGCTACACCTTC.

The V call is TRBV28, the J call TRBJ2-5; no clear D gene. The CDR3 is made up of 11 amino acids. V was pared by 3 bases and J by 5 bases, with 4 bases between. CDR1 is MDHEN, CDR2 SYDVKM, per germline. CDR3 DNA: TGTGCCAGCAGTTTGGAGGAGACCCAGTACTTC. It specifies CASSLEETQYF.

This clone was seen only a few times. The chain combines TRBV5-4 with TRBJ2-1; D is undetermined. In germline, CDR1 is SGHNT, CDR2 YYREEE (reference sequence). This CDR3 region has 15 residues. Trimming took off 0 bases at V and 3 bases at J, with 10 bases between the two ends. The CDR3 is CASSLVVADYNEQFF. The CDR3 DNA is TGTGCCAGCAGCTTGGTGGTGGCGGACTACAATGAGCAGTTCTTC.